The rows below give T cell receptor beta chains drawn from one sample of a study of tumor-infiltrating lymphocytes in oesophageal squamous cell carcinoma. TCRdb reanalysed the PCR reads using MiXCR and keeps one entry per CDR3 protein. The table has about 8,700 distinct CDR3 sequences, 66% seen once; the top ten hold approximately 34%. The sample comprised esophageal tumor tissue. Source of these receptors: a female donor with esophageal squamous cell carcinoma. The CDR3 runs from the conserved cysteine through the conserved F or W. D genes are given only for firm matches.

.	TRBV7-2	TRBJ2-2	CASSRGSGAGELFF
TRBD2	TRBV7-2	TRBJ2-2	CASSFRTSGGNTGELFF
.	TRBV6-6	TRBJ2-1	CASSYSSRRDNEQFF
TRBD2	TRBV10-3	.	CAISASFSAGSPYEQYF
.	TRBV7-9	TRBJ2-7	CASSIGAFAQTIRYF
.	TRBV7-3	TRBJ2-3	CASSFSGADTQYF
.	TRBV7-9	TRBJ2-7	CASSFGDNYEQYF
TRBD1	TRBV7-2	TRBJ2-4	CASSLLQGPTGEQYF
.	TRBV18	TRBJ2-2	CASPRAGNTGELFF
.	TRBV28	.	CASSLDGHEQYF
.	TRBV7-2	TRBJ1-2	CASTPEALYGYTF
TRBD2	TRBV12-3/TRBV12-4	TRBJ2-3	CASRGLAGAQYF
.	TRBV7-6	TRBJ2-1	CASSLEGKGFQQFF
TRBD1	TRBV10-2	TRBJ2-7	CASSRQGLIGEQYF
TRBD2	TRBV12-3/TRBV12-4	TRBJ2-3	CASSFGGFSTDTQYF
TRBD2	TRBV11-2	TRBJ2-3	CASSFSPAGGNTDTQYF
TRBD1	TRBV27	TRBJ1-3	CASSFLPPGQGLGNTIYF
.	TRBV12-3/TRBV12-4	TRBJ2-1	CASSPQGGINEQFF
.	TRBV12-3/TRBV12-4	.	CASSLASTGPHPDLYKNIQYF
TRBD1	TRBV7-8	TRBJ1-3	CASSLNRDRGNTIYF
TRBD1	TRBV7-3	.	CASSTKGAREQFF
.	TRBV7-2	TRBJ2-3	CASSPTTSTDTQYF
TRBD2	TRBV12-3/TRBV12-4	.	CASSYSGSGYEQYF
TRBD2	TRBV11-2	.	CASSLSPSGRWDEQYF
TRBD2	TRBV28	.	CASSFPTSGERETQYF
TRBD2	TRBV7-3	TRBJ2-3	CASSPSLAGGGDTQYF
TRBD2	TRBV7-3	TRBJ2-5	CASSLSGGGAEQYF
.	TRBV7-2	TRBJ2-1	CASSSTSSYNEQFF
TRBD2	TRBV7-3	TRBJ2-3	CASSSTTSGVWDTQYF
TRBD1	TRBV6-8	TRBJ1-2	CASRGTGGTPNYGYTF
.	TRBV7-4	TRBJ2-1	CASEARSSYEQFF
TRBD2	TRBV7-2	TRBJ2-7	CASSDRTSGTRNEQYF
.	TRBV11-2	.	CASSRNPQETQYF
.	TRBV7-3	TRBJ1-2	CASSFTAYGYTF
TRBD2	TRBV7-2	.	CASSRTGTSGRGGWETQYF
TRBD1	TRBV7-4	.	CASSPGQGVVYEQYF
.	TRBV12-3/TRBV12-4	TRBJ2-6	CASSLRSSGANVLTF
.	TRBV7-3	.	CASSFRPTDTQYF
TRBD1	TRBV12-3/TRBV12-4	.	CASSFDRGSYNEQFF
TRBD2	TRBV7-8	.	CASSLKRDSYEQYF
TRBD2	TRBV7-8	TRBJ2-5	CASAQIPLSGRETQYF
.	TRBV6-1	.	CASSGINEQFF
.	TRBV11-3	TRBJ2-1	CASSLSWEDEQFF
.	TRBV6-1	TRBJ2-1	CASSEAGGLGYNEQFF
TRBD2	TRBV4-3	.	CASSRGLANEQFF
.	TRBV7-8	TRBJ2-7	CASSLGVFGYEQYF
TRBD2	TRBV12-3/TRBV12-4	TRBJ2-3	CASIPGLAGGVDTQYF
.	TRBV10-3	.	CAISESHSKGNEQFF
.	TRBV7-9	.	CASSWKGTGELFF
.	TRBV7-2	TRBJ2-1	CASSLDASSYNEQFF
.	TRBV7-6	TRBJ2-5	CASSSELVETQYF
.	TRBV24-1	TRBJ1-5	CATSDPSDRDLSNQPQHF
.	TRBV7-6	.	CASSSTGDYEQYF
.	TRBV28	TRBJ2-1	CASRGRSAGEREQFF
.	TRBV12-3/TRBV12-4	.	CASGNVMGDEQFF
TRBD1	TRBV11-2	TRBJ2-7	CASSQGTGSWEQYF
TRBD1	TRBV28	TRBJ1-1	CATQGAETEAFF
.	TRBV6-1	.	CASREKFSDNEQFF
.	TRBV7-3	TRBJ2-3	CASSKTGTITDTQYF
.	TRBV24-1	TRBJ2-5	CATSGSGGGRGYNEQYF